What follows is one T cell receptor (beta chain) and its context. The antigen remains undetermined. The sample is drawn from a study of cytomegalovirus exposure and HLA in healthy donors. About the research overall: From HLA-typed donors, an early data release held approximately 85 million unique TCRs.

PCR involved 60 Vbeta and 13 Jbeta primers. Measured with immunoSEQ multiplex PCR; TCRdb has only the in-frame clones, and not every one. There are approximately 160,000 clones in the sample; roughly 80% occur only once, and approximately 2% lies in the top ten. CDR1 and CDR2 (germline): SGDLS, YYNGEE. The V and J ends lost 4 bases and 5 bases, in that order; junction bases with no gene match: 3. The CDR3 covers 12 residues. Whole-study findings and limits: In all likelihood, a cluster of highly shared sequence variants was a sequencing artifact. The number of N-insertions in an Asian-associated ancestry cluster was reportedly below the approximately 700-donor mean in a later analysis. The classifier, whose performance was assessed in both the original and validation cohorts, reportedly diagnosed cytomegalovirus status with high specificity and sensitivity.

Material for sequencing was PBMCs. The TCR sequence derives from a human donor in good health. This chain joins TRBV9 and TRBJ2-7; 7 bases are a match to TRBD1. The CDR3 DNA reads as TGTGCCAGCAGCCCACAGGGGAACGAGCAGTACTTC. Amino acid sequence: CASSPQGNEQYF.